These 20 T cell receptor beta chains were sequenced from one sample in a study of CD8 T cells in ankylosing spondylitis. MiXCR, applied by TCRdb to the 5' RACE reads, yields one record per CDR3 protein. The sample shows roughly 150,000 distinct CDR3 sequences, roughly 34% of them seen only once. Sequencing was done on a sample of synovial fluid, either unsorted or a sorted T cell fraction (not recorded which). These TCRs come from a male donor with ankylosing spondylitis.

This clonotype was seen a handful of times. V and J are TRBV2 and TRBJ2-7, with a tentative D call TRBD1 (7 bases). This CDR3 is built from 14 residues. V dropped 5 bases and J dropped 7 bases, with 18 bases sitting between them. Per the germline V gene, CDR1 is SNHLY and CDR2 is FYNNEI. The CDR3 DNA follows: TGTGCCAGCAGTCCCAGGGGGGCCGAGTTAGAGCAGTACTTC. Translation gives CASSPRGAELEQYF.

The V gene is TRBV4-3, the J gene TRBJ2-1, with 9 bases matching TRBD2. CDR1 and CDR2 from the germline V gene are LGHNA and YSLEER. The CDR3 is 18 residues long. The J segment lost 1 base and the V segment lost 4 bases, leaving 11 bases of the junction unmatched. DNA of the CDR3: TGCGCCAGCAGCCTGGGAGCGGCGGGAGGGCCATCCTACAATGAGCAGTTCTTC. Protein product: CASSLGAAGGPSYNEQFF.

The chain has TRBV4-1 and TRBJ1-5; a possible D gene is TRBD1 (6 bases). V shed 5 bases and J shed 4 bases, with 15 bases lying between them. The CDR3 runs to 15 residues. Germline-derived CDR1 and CDR2 are MGHRA and YSYEKL. The CDR3 DNA is TGCGCCAGCAGCATAACCAGGGGCGGAAATCAGCCCCAGCATTTT. Amino acid sequence: CASSITRGGNQPQHF.

The J gene is TRBJ2-1, the V gene TRBV2; D is possibly TRBD1 or TRBD2 (5 bases each). This CDR3 has 14 residues. Germline V gene data show CDR1 as SNHLY and CDR2 as FYNNEI. Trimming cost V 6 bases and J 0 bases, with 9 bases left between them. DNA of the CDR3: TGTGCCAGCAGAGGGGAGCGCTCCTACAATGAGCAGTTCTTC. Translated: CASRGERSYNEQFF.

J is TRBJ1-5 and V is TRBV19; 8 bases align to TRBD1. The V gene's germline CDR1 is LNHDA and CDR2 SQIVND (reference sequence). V was pared by 5 bases and J by 3 bases, with 6 bases of the junction left unmatched. The CDR3 covers 15 residues. The CDR3 coding sequence is TGTGCCAGTAGTCTCCACAGGGGGAACAATCAGCCCCAGCATTTT. Translation: CASSLHRGNNQPQHF.

V and J are TRBV2 and TRBJ2-4; maybe TRBD2 (6 bases). The ends were cut back, 2 bases at V and 0 bases at J, with 11 bases in the middle. The CDR3 covers 16 residues. Germline lookup yields CDR1 SNHLY and CDR2 FYNNEI. CDR3 residues: CASSELQGLAKNIQYF. The DNA for the CDR3 is TGTGCCAGCAGTGAATTGCAGGGACTAGCCAAAAACATTCAGTACTTC. The entire variable domain, with the rest obtained from reference TRBV2 and TRBJ2-4, is as follows: EPEVTQTPSHQVTQMGQEVILRCVPISNHLYFYWYRQILGQKVEFLVSFYNNEISEKSEIFDDQFSVERPDGSNFTLKIRSTKLEDSAMYFCASSELQGLAKNIQYFGAGTRLSVL.

CDR3 residues: CASSQQSGYGYTF. The CDR3 DNA sequence: TGTGCCAGCAGCCAACAATCAGGGTATGGCTACACCTTC. This sequence joins TRBV14 and TRBJ1-2; D might be TRBD1 (5 bases). Looked up from germline, CDR1 is SGHDN and CDR2 is FVKESK. V was pared by 2 bases and J by 5 bases, with 9 bases between. CDR3 size: 13 residues.

This clonotype was found once. The V and J genes are TRBV3-1 and TRBJ2-7; tentatively, D is TRBD1 or TRBD2 (6 bases each). CDR3 length: 14 residues. Germline-derived CDR1 and CDR2 are LGHDT and YNNKEL (reference sequence). Trimming pared 4 bases from V and 9 bases from J, leaving 19 bases between. CDR3 nucleotides: TGTGCCAGCAGCCGCCAAGGGGGGTCGGAGGGGCAGTACTTC. Protein product: CASSRQGGSEGQYF.

The chain carries TRBV7-8 and TRBJ1-2, with D possibly TRBD1 on 6 matching bases. The V gene's germline CDR1 is SGHVS and CDR2 FQNEAQ. Trimming took off 0 bases at V and 4 bases at J, with 18 bases between the two ends. This CDR3 has 17 residues. The CDR3 region is CASSLARGRTVGYGYTF. The CDR3 bases are TGTGCCAGCAGCTTAGCGCGGGGGCGGACAGTCGGCTATGGCTACACCTTC.

This clonotype was seen a handful of times. The V gene is TRBV2, the J gene TRBJ2-1; D call uncertain. This CDR3 spans 12 amino acids. Trimming took off 6 bases at V and 6 bases at J, with 9 bases between the two ends. CDR1 and CDR2 (germline): SNHLY, FYNNEI. CDR3 sequence reads: CASSAIPNEQFF. As DNA, the CDR3 is TGTGCCAGCAGCGCGATCCCCAATGAGCAGTTCTTC.

The genes are TRBV6-2 or TRBV6-3 and TRBJ1-4; D is unclear. This CDR3 spans 14 amino acids. V was shortened by 6 bases and J by 8 bases, with 16 bases between the two germline ends. Germline CDR1 is MNHEY and CDR2 is SVGEGT. CDR3 coding DNA: TGTGCCAGCAGCCACCCGAAGAGGGAGGAAAAACTGTTTTTT. This translates into CASSHPKREEKLFF.

The chain employs TRBV20-1 and TRBJ2-3, with 7 bases that match TRBD2. Unmatched junction bases numbered 4, after V lost 4 bases and J lost 0 bases. CDR1 and CDR2 from the germline V gene are DFQATT and SNEGSKA (reference sequence). The length of the CDR3 is 14 residues. CDR3 nucleotides: TGCAGTGCTATCAGCGGGACTAGCACAGATACGCAGTATTTT. Amino acids: CSAISGTSTDTQYF.

This clonotype has a handful of counts. The rearrangement uses TRBV30 and TRBJ2-3, with TRBD2 as a possible D gene (6 bases). Trimming stripped 3 bases from V and 4 bases from J, with 14 bases between. Germline V gene sequence: CDR1 GTSNPN, CDR2 SVGIG (reference sequence). This CDR3 comprises 14 residues. The CDR3 loop reads CAWSHGGFPDTQYF. The CDR3 coding sequence is TGTGCCTGGAGCCACGGGGGTTTTCCAGATACGCAGTATTTT.

The rearrangement uses TRBV19 and TRBJ1-1; no definite D call. This CDR3 is built from 14 residues. CDR1 is LNHDA, CDR2 SQIVND, per germline (reference sequence). V lost 4 bases and J lost 1, with 10 bases in between. The chain's CDR3 is CASSTPGWNTEAFF. The CDR3 nucleotides are TGTGCCAGTAGTACGCCCGGCTGGAACACTGAAGCTTTCTTT.

J is TRBJ2-1 and V is TRBV29-1; either TRBD1 or TRBD2 may fit D (6 bases each). Germline V gene sequence: CDR1 SQVTM, CDR2 ANQGSEA. The V and J ends lost 6 bases and 7 bases respectively, with 25 bases between them. This CDR3 is built from 16 residues. The CDR3 nucleotides read TGCAGCGTGGCGGGGATTTCAGGGGTGGGGAAGAATGAGCAGTTCTTC. Translation gives CSVAGISGVGKNEQFF.

A few counts support this clonotype. This rearrangement joins TRBV6-1 to TRBJ1-5; D is ambiguous. Germline V CDR1 and CDR2: MNHNS, SASEGT. V shed 2 bases and J shed 4 bases, with 0 bases lying between them. This CDR3 region has 11 residues. CDR3 in amino acids: CASSENQPQHF. The CDR3 region has the DNA TGTGCCAGCAGTGAAAATCAGCCCCAGCATTTT.

The sample holds many counts of this clonotype. The V gene is TRBV29-1, the J gene TRBJ2-3; no firm D call. Germline CDR1 SQVTM, CDR2 ANQGSEA. V was cut by 4 bases and J by 2 bases, with 4 bases left in between. This CDR3 is 11 amino acids long. The CDR3 bases are TGCAGCGTTGCCACCACAGATACGCAGTATTTT. It translates to CSVATTDTQYF.

Many counts were recorded for this clonotype. This chain joins TRBV7-2 and TRBJ2-5, with TRBD2 identical over 7 bases. CDR1 is SGHTA, CDR2 FQGNSA, per germline. This CDR3 comprises 14 residues. V was pared by 1 base and J by 8 bases, with 7 bases of the junction left unmatched. The CDR3 DNA reads TGTGCCAGCAGCTTAGATAGTAGCGGGCGAACCCAGTACTTC. Translating it yields CASSLDSSGRTQYF.

In its sample, this clonotype was seen many times. This chain joins TRBV28 and TRBJ1-3; possibly TRBD1 for D (6 bases). Germline CDR1 MDHEN, CDR2 SYDVKM. V shed 6 bases and J shed 4 bases, with 19 bases lying between them. This CDR3 is 16 amino acids long. The CDR3 spells CASSSMNRVDGNTIYF. CDR3 in DNA: TGTGCCAGCAGCTCCATGAACAGGGTGGACGGAAACACCATATATTTT.

This chain links TRBV4-1 with TRBJ2-7, with 7 bases fitting TRBD2. The CDR3 is made up of 14 amino acids. The V and J ends lost 4 bases and 2 bases, in that order; junction bases with no gene match: 5. The germline V gene has CDR1 MGHRA and CDR2 YSYEKL. CDR3 bases: TGCGCCAGCAGCCCTAGCGGAGGACCCTACGAGCAGTACTTC. As protein: CASSPSGGPYEQYF.